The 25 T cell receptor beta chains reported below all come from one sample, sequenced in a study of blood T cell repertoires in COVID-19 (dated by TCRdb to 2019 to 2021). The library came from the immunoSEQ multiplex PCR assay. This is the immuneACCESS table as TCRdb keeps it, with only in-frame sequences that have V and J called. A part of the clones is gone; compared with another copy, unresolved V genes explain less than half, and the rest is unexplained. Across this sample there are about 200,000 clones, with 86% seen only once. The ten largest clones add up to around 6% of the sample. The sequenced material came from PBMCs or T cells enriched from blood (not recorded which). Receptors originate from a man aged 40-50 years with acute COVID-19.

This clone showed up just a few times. CDR3 coding DNA: TGTGCCAGCAGCCCGCGAGGAGGGCCCGGGGAGCTGTTTTTT. It yields the protein CASSPRGGPGELFF. The V and J genes are TRBV7-9 and TRBJ2-2; D is perhaps TRBD2 (6 bases). CDR1 is SEHNR and CDR2 is FQNEAQ in the germline V gene (reference sequence). This CDR3 has 14 amino acids. V lost 5 bases to trimming and J lost 6 bases, with 13 bases between them.

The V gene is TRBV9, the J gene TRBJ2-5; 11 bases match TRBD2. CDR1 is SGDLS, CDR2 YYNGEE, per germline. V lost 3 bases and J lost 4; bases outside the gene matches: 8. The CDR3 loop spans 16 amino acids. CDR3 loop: CASSDLAGGVRETQYF. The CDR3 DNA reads TGTGCCAGCAGCGATCTAGCGGGAGGTGTGCGAGAGACCCAGTACTTC.

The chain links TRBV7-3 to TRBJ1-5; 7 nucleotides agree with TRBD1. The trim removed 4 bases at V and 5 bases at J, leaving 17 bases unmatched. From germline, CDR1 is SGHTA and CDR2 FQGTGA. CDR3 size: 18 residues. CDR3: CASSSPTRQGMDDQPQHF. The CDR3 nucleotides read TGTGCCAGCAGCTCCCCAACACGACAGGGCATGGATGATCAGCCCCAGCATTTT.

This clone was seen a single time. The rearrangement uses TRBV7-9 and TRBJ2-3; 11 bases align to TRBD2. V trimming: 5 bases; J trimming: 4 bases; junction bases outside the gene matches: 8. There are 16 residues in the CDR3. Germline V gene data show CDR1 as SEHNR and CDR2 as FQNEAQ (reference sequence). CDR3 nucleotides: TGTGCCAGCAGCCATGGGACTAGCGGACCCGCAGATACGCAGTATTTT. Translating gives CASSHGTSGPADTQYF. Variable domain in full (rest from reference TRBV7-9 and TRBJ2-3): DTGVSQNPRHKITKRGQNVTFRCDPISEHNRLYWYRQTLGQGPEFLTYFQNEAQLEKSRLLSDRFSAERPKGSFSTLEIQRTEQGDSAMYLCASSHGTSGPADTQYFGPGTRLTVL.

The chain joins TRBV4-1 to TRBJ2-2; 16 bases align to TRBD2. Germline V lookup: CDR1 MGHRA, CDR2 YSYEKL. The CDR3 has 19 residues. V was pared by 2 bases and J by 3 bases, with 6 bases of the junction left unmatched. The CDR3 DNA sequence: TGCGCCAGCAGCCAACCGGGACTAGCGGGAGGGCCGGACACCGGGGAGCTGTTTTTT. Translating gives CASSQPGLAGGPDTGELFF.

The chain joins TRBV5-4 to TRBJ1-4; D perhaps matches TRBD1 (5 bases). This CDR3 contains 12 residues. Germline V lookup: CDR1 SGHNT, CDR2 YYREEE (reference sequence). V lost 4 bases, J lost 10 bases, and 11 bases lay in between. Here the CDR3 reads CASSIDGGKLFF. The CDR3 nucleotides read TGTGCCAGCAGCATCGACGGGGGAAAACTGTTTTTT.

The CDR3 reads CAWHGTSGSWGTGELFF. For the CDR3, the DNA is TGTGCCTGGCACGGGACTAGCGGGTCCTGGGGCACCGGGGAGCTGTTTTTT. The chain carries TRBV30 and TRBJ2-2; the match to TRBD2 covers 12 bases. The CDR3 runs to 17 residues. The junction had 11 bases not matched to a gene; V was cut back by 5 bases and J by 4 bases. Germline V CDR1 and CDR2: GTSNPN, SVGIG (reference sequence).

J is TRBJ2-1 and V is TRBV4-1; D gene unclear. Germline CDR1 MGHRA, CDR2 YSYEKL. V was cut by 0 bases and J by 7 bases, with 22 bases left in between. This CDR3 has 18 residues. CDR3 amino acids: CASSQEPPTRYGGNEQFF. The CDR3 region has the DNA TGCGCCAGCAGCCAAGAACCCCCGACAAGGTATGGTGGGAATGAGCAGTTCTTC.

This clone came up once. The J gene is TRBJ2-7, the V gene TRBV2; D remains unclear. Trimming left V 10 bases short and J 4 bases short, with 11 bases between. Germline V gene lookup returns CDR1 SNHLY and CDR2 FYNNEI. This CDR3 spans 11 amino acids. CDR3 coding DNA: TGTGCCACTTCGAAGGAGTACGAGCAGTACTTC. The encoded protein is CATSKEYEQYF. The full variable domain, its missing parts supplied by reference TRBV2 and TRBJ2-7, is EPEVTQTPSHQVTQMGQEVILRCVPISNHLYFYWYRQILGQKVEFLVSFYNNEISEKSEIFDDQFSVERPDGSNFTLKIRSTKLEDSAMYFCATSKEYEQYFGPGTRLTVT.

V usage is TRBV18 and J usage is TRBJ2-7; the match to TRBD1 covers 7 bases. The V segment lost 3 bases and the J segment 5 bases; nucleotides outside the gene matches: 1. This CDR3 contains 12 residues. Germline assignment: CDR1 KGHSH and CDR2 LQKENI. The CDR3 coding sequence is TGTGCCAGCTCACCGGGACAGAACGAGCAGTACTTC. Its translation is CASSPGQNEQYF. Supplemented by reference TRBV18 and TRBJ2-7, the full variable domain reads NAGVMQNPRHLVRRRGQEARLRCSPMKGHSHVYWYRQLPEEGLKFMVYLQKENIIDESGMPKERFSAEFPKEGPSILRIQQVVRGDSAAYFCASSPGQNEQYFGPGTRLTVT.

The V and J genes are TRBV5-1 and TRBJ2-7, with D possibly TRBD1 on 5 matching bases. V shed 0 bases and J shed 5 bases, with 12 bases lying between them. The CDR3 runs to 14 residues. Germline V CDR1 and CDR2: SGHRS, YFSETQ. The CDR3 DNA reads TGCGCCAGCAGCTTGGCAGGGTCCCCTGACGAGCAGTACTTC. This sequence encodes CASSLAGSPDEQYF.

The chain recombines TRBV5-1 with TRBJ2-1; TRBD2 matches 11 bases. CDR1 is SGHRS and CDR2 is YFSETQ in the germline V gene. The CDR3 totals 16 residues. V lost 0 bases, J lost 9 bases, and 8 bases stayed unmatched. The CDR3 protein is CASSLGGTSGSGEQFF. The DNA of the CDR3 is TGCGCCAGCAGCTTGGGCGGGACTAGCGGTTCCGGTGAGCAGTTCTTC. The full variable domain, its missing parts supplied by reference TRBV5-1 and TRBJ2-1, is KAGVTQTPRYLIKTRGQQVTLSCSPISGHRSVSWYQQTPGQGLQFLFEYFSETQRNKGNFPGRFSGRQFSNSRSEMNVSTLELGDSALYLCASSLGGTSGSGEQFFGPGTRLTVL.

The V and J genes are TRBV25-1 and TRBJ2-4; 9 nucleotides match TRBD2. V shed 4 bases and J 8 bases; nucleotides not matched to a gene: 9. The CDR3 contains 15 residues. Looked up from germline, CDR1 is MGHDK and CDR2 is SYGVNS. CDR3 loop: CASSVAGGDKDIQYF. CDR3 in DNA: TGTGCCAGCAGTGTTGCGGGAGGGGACAAGGACATTCAGTACTTC.

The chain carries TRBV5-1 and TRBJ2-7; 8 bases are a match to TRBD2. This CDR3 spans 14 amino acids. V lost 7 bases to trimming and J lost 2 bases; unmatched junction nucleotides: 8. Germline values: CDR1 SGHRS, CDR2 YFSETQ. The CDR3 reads CASGLLAGTYEQYF. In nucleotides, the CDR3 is TGCGCCAGCGGCCTTTTAGCGGGAACCTACGAGCAGTACTTC.

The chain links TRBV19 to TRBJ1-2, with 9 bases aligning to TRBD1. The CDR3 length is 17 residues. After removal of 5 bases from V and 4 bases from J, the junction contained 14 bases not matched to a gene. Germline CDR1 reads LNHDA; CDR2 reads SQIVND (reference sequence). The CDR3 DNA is TGTGCCAGTAGTTTTTGGGACAGGGCATTAGATGGCTATGGCTACACCTTC. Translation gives CASSFWDRALDGYGYTF.

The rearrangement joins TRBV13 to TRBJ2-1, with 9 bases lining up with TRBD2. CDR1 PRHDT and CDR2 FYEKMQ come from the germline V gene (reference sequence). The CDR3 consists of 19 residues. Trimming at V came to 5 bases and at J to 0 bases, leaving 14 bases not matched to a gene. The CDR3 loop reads CASSPGGGLAGSSYNEQFF. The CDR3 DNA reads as TGTGCCAGCAGCCCGGGAGGGGGGCTAGCGGGGAGCTCCTACAATGAGCAGTTCTTC.

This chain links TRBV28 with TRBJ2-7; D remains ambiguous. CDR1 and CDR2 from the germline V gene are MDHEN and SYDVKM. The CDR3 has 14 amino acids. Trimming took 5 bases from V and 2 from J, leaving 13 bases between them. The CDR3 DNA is TGTGCCAGCAGTCCCACGGGTTCCCCCTACGAGCAGTACTTC. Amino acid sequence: CASSPTGSPYEQYF.

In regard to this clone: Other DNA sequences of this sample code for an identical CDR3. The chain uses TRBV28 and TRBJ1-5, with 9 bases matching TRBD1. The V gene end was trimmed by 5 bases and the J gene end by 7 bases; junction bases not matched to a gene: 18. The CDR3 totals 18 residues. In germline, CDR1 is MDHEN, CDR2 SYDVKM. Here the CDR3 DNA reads TGTGCCAGCAGTGCCTCACAGCCAGGACAGGGGAGCCGCCAGCCCCAGCATTTT. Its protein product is CASSASQPGQGSRQPQHF.

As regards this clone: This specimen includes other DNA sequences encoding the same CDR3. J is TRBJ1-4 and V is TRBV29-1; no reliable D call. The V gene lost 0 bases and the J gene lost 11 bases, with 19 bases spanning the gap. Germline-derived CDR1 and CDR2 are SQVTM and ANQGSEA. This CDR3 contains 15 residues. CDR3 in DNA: TGCAGCGTTGAAGAGAGTGCGGGGTTTGGGGAGAAACTGTTTTTT. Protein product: CSVEESAGFGEKLFF.

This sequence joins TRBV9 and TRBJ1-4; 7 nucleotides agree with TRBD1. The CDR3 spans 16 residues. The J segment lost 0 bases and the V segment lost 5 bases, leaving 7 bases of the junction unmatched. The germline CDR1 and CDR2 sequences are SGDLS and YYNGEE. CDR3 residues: CASSRQGGATNEKLFF. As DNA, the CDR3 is TGTGCCAGCAGTCGACAGGGCGGGGCAACTAATGAAAAACTGTTTTTT.

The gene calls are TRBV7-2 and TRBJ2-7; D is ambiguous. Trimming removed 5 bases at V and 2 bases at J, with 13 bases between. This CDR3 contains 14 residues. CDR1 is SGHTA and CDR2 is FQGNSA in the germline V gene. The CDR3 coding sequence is TGTGCCAGCAGCCCCCAGAGTAGCACCTACGAGCAGTACTTC. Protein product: CASSPQSSTYEQYF.

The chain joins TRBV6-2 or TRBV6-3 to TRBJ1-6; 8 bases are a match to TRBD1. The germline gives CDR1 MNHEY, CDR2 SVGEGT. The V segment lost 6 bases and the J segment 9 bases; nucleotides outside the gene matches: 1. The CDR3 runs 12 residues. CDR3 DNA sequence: TGTGCCAGCAGCAGGGGGCTTTCACCCCTCCACTTT. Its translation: CASSRGLSPLHF.

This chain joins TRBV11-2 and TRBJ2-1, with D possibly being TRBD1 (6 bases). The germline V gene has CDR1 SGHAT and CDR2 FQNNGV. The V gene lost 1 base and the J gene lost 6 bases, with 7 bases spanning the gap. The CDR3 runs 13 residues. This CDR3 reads CASSLGGGNEQFF. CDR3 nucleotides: TGTGCCAGCAGCTTAGGAGGGGGCAATGAGCAGTTCTTC.

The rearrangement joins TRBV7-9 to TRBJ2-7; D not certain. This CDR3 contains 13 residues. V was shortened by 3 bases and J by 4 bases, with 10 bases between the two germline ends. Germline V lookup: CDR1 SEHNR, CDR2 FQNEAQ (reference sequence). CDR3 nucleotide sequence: TGTGCCAGCAGCTTCCCAGGCCCTTACGAGCAGTACTTC. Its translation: CASSFPGPYEQYF.

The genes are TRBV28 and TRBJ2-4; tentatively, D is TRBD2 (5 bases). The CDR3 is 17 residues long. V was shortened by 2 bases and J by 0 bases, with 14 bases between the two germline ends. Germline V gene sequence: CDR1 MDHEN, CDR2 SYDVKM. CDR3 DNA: TGTGCCAGCAGTTTAATAGGAGGAACGCTAGCCAAAAACATTCAGTACTTC. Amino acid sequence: CASSLIGGTLAKNIQYF.